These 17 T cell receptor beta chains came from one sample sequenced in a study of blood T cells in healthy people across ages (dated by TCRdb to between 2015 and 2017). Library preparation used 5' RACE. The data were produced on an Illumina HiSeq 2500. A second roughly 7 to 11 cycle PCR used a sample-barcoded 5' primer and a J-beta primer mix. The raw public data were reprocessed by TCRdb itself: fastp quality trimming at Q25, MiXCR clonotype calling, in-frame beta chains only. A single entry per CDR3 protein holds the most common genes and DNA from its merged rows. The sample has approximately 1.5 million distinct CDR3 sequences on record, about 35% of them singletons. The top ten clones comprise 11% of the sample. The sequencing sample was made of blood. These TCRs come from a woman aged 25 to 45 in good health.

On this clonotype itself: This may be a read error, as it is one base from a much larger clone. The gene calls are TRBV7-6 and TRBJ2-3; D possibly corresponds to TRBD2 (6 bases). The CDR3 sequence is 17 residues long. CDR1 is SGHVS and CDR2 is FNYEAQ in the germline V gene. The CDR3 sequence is CASSLGGIGTPTGTQYF. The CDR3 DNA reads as TGTGCCAGCAGCTTAGGGGGGATAGGGACTCCCACAGGTACGCAGTATTTT.

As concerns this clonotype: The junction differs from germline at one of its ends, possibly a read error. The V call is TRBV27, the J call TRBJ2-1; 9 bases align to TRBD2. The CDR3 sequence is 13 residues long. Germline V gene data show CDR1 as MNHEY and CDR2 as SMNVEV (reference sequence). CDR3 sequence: CANSVSGRNEQFF. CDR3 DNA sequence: TGTGCCAACAGTGTTAGCGGGAGAAATGAGCAGTTCTTC.

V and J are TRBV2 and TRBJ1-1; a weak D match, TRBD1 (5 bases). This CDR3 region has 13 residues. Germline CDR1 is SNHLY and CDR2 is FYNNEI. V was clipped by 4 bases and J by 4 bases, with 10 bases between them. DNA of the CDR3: TGTGCCAGCAGTGCCAGGGAAGGCACTGAAGCTTTCTTT. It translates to CASSAREGTEAFF.

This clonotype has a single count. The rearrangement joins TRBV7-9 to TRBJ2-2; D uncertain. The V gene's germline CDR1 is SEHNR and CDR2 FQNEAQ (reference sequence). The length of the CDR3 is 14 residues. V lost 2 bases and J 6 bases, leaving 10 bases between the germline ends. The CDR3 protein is CASSLCRSPGELFF. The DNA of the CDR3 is TGTGCCAGCAGCTTATGCCGTTCACCCGGGGAGCTGTTTTTT.

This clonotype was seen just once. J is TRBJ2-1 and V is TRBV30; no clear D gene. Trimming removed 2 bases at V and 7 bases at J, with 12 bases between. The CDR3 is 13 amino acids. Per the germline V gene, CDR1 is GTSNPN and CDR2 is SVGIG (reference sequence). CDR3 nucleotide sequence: TGTGCCTGGAGTTCAACGACTGGGAATGAGCAGTTCTTC. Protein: CAWSSTTGNEQFF.

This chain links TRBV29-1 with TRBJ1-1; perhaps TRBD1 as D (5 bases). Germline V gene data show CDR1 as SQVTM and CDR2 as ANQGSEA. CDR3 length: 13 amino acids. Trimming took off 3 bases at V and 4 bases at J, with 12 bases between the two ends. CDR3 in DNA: TGCAGCGTTGAGGTGTGGGGGGTCACTGAAGCTTTCTTT. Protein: CSVEVWGVTEAFF.

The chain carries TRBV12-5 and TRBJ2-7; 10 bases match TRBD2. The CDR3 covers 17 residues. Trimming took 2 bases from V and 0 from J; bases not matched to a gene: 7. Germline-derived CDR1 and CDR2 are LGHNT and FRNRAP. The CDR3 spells CASGLSLAGDFSYEQYF. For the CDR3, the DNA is TGTGCTAGTGGTTTGAGCCTAGCGGGAGATTTCTCCTACGAGCAGTACTTC.

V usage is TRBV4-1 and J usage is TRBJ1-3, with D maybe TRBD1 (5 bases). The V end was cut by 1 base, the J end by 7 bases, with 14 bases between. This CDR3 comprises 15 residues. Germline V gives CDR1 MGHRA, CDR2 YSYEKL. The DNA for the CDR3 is TGCGCCAGCAGCCAAGTTCGGGGCCTATGGAACACCATATATTTT. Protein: CASSQVRGLWNTIYF.

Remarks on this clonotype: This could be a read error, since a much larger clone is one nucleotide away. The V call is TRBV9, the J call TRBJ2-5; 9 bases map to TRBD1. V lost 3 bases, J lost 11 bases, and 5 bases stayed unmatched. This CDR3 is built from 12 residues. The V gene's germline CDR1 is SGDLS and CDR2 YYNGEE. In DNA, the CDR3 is TGTGCCAGCAGCGAGGGGGACAGGGAGCAGTACTTC. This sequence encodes CASSEGDREQYF. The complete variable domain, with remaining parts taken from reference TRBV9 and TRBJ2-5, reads DSGVTQTPKHLITATGQRVTLRCSPRSGDLSVYWYQQSLDQGLQFLIQYYNGEERAKGNILERFSAQQFPDLHSELNLSSLELGDSALYFCASSEGDREQYFGPGTRLLVL.

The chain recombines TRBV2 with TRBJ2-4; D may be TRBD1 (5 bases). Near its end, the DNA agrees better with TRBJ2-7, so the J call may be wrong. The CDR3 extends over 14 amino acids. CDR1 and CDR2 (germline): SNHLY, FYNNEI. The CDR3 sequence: CASSETGHDYEQYF. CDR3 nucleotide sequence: TGTGCCAGCAGTGAAACCGGACATGACTACGAGCAGTACTTC.

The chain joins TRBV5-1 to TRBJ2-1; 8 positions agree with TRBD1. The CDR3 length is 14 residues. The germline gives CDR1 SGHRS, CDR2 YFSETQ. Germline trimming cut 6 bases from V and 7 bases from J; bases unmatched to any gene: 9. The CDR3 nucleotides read TGCGCCAGCACCCTTAGGACAGGGAGAAATGAGCAGTTCTTC. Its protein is CASTLRTGRNEQFF.

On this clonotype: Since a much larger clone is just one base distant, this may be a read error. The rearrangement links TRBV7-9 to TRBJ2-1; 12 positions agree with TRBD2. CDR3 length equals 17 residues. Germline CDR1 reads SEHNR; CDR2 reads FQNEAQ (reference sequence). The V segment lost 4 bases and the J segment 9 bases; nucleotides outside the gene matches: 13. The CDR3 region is CASSYCTSSGRAVEQFF. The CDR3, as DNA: TGTGCCAGCAGCTATTGTACATCTAGCGGGAGGGCCGTTGAGCAGTTCTTC.

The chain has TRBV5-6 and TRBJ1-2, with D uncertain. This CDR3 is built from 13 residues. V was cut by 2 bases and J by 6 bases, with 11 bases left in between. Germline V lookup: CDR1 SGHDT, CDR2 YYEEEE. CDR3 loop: CASSFSDLNGYTF. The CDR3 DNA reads TGTGCCAGCAGCTTCTCGGACCTAAATGGCTACACCTTC.

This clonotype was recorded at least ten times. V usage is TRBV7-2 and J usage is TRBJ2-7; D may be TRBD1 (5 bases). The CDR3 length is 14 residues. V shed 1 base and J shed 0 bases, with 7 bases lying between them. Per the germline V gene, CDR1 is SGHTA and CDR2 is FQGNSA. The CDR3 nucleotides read TGTGCCAGCAGCTTAGGACAGACCTCCTACGAGCAGTACTTC. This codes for CASSLGQTSYEQYF.

CDR3 bases: TGTGCCAGCAGTTTTGGGACTAGCGGGTACGGAAGCCGGGATACGCAGTATTTT. It codes for CASSFGTSGYGSRDTQYF. The chain joins TRBV28 to TRBJ2-3; 12 bases map to TRBD2. The germline CDR1 and CDR2 sequences are MDHEN and SYDVKM. The CDR3 extends over 18 amino acids. The V and J ends lost 3 bases and 6 bases, in that order; junction bases with no gene match: 13.

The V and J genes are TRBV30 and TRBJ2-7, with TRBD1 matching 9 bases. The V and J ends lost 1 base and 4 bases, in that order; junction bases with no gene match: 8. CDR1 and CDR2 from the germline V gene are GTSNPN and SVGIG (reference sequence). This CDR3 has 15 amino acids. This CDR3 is CAWSGPDRGAYEQYF. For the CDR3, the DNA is TGTGCCTGGAGTGGCCCGGACAGGGGAGCGTACGAGCAGTACTTC.

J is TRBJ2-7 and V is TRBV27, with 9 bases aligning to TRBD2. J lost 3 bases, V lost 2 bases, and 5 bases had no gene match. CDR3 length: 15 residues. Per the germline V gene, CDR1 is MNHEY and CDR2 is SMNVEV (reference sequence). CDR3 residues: CASSLRREGHYEQYF. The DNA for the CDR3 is TGTGCCAGCAGTTTACGGCGGGAGGGCCACTACGAGCAGTACTTC.